This TCR beta chain originates from a study of blood T cell repertoires in COVID-19. Study overall: PBMCs, B-cell-depleted T cells, or T cells provided the cDNA or gDNA that made up the material.

Authors' processing steps: How many nucleated cells were present was estimated from reference gene primer amplification. Generated by immunoSEQ multiplex PCR, the TCRdb table keeps only in-frame clones and is missing some. The DNA gave D and trimming, while V, J and clone size come from that table. Of around 200,000 clones detected, 85% to 90% appear once; the ten largest clones hold approximately 5.9%. Germline CDR1 and CDR2: MGHDK and SYGVNS. This CDR3 is built from 15 residues. Unmatched junction bases numbered 1, after V lost 2 bases and J lost 0 bases. Material for sequencing was peripheral blood. The chain couples TRBV25-1 to TRBJ2-1; 7 positions match TRBD2. This TCR derives from a man older than 75 with acute or convalescent COVID-19. The CDR3 spells CASSEVAGSYNEQFF. The CDR3 DNA reads TGTGCCAGCAGTGAAGTAGCGGGCTCCTACAATGAGCAGTTCTTC. Filled out from reference TRBV25-1 and TRBJ2-1, the complete variable domain reads EADIYQTPRYLVIGTGKKITLECSQTMGHDKMYWYQQDPGMELHLIHYSYGVNSTEKGDLSSESTVSRIRTEHFPLTLESARPSHTSQYLCASSEVAGSYNEQFFGPGTRLTVL.